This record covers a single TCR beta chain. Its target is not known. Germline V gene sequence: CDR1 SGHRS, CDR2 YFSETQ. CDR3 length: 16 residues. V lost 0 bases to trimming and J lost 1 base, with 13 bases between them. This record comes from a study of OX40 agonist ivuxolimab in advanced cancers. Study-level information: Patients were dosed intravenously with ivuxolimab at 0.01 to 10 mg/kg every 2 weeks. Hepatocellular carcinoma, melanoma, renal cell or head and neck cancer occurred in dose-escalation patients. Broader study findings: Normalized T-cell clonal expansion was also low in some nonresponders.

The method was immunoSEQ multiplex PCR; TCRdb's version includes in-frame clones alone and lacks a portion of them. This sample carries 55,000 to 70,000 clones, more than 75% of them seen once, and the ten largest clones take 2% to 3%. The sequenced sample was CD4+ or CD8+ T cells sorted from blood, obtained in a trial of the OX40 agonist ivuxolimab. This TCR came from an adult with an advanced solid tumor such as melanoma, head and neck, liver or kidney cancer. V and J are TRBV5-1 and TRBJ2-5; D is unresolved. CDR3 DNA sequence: TGCGCCAGCAGCTTGGCCAATCCTGTACTCCAAGAGACCCAGTACTTC. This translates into CASSLANPVLQETQYF.